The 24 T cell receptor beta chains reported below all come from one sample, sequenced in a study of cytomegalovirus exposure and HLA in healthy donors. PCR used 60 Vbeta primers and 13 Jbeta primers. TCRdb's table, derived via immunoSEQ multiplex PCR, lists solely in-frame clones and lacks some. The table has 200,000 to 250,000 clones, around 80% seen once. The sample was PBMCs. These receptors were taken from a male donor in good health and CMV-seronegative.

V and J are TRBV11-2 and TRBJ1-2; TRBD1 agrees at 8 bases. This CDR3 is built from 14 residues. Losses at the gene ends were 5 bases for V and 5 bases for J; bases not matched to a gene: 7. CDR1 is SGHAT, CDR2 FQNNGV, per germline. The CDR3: CASSGINRGYGYTF. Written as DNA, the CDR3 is TGTGCCAGCAGCGGCATCAACAGGGGGTATGGCTACACCTTC. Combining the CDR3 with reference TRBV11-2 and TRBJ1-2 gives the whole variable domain EAGVAQSPRYKIIEKRQSVAFWCNPISGHATLYWYQQILGQGPKLLIQFQNNGVVDDSQLPKDRFSAERLKGVDSTLKIQPAKLEDSAVYLCASSGINRGYGYTFGSGTRLTVV.

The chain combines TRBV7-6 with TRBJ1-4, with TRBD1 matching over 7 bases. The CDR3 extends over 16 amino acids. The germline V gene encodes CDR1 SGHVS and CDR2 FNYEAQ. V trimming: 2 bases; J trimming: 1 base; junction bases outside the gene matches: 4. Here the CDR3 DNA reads TGTGCCAGCAGCTTAACACACAGGGGAACTAATGAAAAACTGTTTTTT. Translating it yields CASSLTHRGTNEKLFF.

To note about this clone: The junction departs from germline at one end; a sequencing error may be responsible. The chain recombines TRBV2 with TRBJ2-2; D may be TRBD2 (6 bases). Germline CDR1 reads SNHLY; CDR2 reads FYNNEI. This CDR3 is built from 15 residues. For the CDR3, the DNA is TGTGCCAGCAGAACATTCGCGAGGCGCACCGGGGGGCTGTTTTTT. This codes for CASRTFARRTGGLFF.

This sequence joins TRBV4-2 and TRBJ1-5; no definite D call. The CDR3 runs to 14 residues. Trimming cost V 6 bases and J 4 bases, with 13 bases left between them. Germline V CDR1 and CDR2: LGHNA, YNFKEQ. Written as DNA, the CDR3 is TGTGCCAGCAGTCAACCGGGAGTGAATCAGCCCCAGCATTTT. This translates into CASSQPGVNQPQHF.

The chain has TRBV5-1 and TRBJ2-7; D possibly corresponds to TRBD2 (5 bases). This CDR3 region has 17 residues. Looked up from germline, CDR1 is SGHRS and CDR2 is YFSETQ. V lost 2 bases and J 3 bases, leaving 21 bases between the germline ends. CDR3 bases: TGCGCCAGCAGCTTAGCATCAGGAGGCCGAAACGGCTACGAGCAGTACTTC. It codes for CASSLASGGRNGYEQYF.

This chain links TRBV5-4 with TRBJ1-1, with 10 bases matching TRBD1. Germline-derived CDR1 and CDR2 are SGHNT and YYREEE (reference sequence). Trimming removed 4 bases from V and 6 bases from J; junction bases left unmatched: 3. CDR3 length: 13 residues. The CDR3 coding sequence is TGTGCCAGCAGCCTTGACAGGGGGCCTGAAGCTTTCTTT. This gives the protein CASSLDRGPEAFF. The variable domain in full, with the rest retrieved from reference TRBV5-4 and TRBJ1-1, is ETGVTQSPTHLIKTRGQQVTLRCSSQSGHNTVSWYQQALGQGPQFIFQYYREEENGRGNFPPRFSGLQFPNYSSELNVNALELDDSALYLCASSLDRGPEAFFGQGTRLTVV.

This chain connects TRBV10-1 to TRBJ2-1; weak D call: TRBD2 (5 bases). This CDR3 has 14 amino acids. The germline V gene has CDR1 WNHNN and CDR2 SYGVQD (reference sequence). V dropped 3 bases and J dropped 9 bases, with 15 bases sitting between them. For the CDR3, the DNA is TGCGCCAGCAGTGACTGGGTAAGCGGCGGTGAGCAGTTCTTC. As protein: CASSDWVSGGEQFF.

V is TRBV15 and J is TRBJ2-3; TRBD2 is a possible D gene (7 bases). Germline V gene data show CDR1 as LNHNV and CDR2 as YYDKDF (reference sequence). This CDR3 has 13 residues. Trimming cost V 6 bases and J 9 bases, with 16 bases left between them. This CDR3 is CATSNRGAKTQYF. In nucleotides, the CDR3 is TGTGCCACCAGTAACCGGGGGGCCAAGACGCAGTATTTT.

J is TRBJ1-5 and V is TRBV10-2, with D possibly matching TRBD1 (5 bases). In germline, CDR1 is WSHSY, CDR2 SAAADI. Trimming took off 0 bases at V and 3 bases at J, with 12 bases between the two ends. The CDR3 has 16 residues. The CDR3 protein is CASSESPRQYNQPQHF. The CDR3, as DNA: TGCGCCAGCAGTGAGTCCCCGAGACAGTACAATCAGCCCCAGCATTTT.

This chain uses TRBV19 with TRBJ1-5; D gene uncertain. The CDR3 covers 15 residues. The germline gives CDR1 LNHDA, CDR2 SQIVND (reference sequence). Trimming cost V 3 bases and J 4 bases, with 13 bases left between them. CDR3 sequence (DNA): TGTGCCAGTAGTATCTATCGAGGGCCTAATCAGCCCCAGCATTTT. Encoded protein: CASSIYRGPNQPQHF.

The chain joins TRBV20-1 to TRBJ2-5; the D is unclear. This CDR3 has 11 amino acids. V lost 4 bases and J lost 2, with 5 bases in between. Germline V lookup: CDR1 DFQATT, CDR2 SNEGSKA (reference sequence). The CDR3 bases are TGCAGTGCTACGAGACAAGAGACCCAGTACTTC. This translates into CSATRQETQYF.

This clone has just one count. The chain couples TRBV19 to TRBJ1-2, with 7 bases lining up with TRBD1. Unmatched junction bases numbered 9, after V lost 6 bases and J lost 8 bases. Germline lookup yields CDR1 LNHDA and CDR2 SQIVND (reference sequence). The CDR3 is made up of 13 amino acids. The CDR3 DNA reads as TGTGCCAGTAGACGACAGGGAGGAGAAGGCTACACCTTC. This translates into CASRRQGGEGYTF.

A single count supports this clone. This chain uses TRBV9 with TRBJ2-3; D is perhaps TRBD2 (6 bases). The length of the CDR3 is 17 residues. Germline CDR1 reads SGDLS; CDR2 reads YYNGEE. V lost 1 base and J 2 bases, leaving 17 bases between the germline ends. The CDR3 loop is CASSVPRDSPNTDTQYF. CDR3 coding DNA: TGTGCCAGCAGCGTACCCCGGGACTCTCCTAACACAGATACGCAGTATTTT.

The CDR3 is CASSLFGRAPNEQFF. The DNA for the CDR3 is TGTGCCAGCAGCTTGTTCGGGAGGGCCCCAAATGAGCAGTTCTTC. The chain couples TRBV5-6 to TRBJ2-1, with 8 bases matching TRBD2. From germline, CDR1 is SGHDT and CDR2 YYEEEE. Trimming took 1 base from V and 7 from J; bases not matched to a gene: 7. This CDR3 has 15 residues.

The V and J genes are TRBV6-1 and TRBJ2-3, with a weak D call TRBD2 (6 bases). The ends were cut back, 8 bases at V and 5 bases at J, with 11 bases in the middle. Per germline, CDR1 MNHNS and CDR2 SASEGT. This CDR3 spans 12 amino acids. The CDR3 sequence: CASAASEDTQYF. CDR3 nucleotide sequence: TGTGCCAGCGCGGCTAGCGAAGATACGCAGTATTTT.

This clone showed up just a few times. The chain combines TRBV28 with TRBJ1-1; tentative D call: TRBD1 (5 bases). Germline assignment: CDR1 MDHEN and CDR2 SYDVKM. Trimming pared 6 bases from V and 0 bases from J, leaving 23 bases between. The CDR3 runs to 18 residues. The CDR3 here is CASRRGGRGNRMNTEAFF. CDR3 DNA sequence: TGTGCCAGCAGGCGGGGGGGTCGGGGGAATAGAATGAACACTGAAGCTTTCTTT.

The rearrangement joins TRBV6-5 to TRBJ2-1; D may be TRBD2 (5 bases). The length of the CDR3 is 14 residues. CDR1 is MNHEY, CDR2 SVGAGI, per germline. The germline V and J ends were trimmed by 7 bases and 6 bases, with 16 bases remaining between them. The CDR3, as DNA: TGTGCCAGCATCGGACTGGGCGGCACCAATGAGCAGTTCTTC. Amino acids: CASIGLGGTNEQFF.

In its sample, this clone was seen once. The CDR3 reads CATSNGTSLRLSYNEQFF. The CDR3 region has the DNA TGTGCCACCAGCAACGGGACTAGCCTTCGTCTCTCCTACAATGAGCAGTTCTTC. This rearrangement joins TRBV15 to TRBJ2-1; TRBD2 aligns across 9 bases. From germline, CDR1 is LNHNV and CDR2 YYDKDF (reference sequence). This CDR3 is built from 18 residues. With 4 bases clipped from V and 0 bases from J, the junction kept 10 bases outside the gene matches.

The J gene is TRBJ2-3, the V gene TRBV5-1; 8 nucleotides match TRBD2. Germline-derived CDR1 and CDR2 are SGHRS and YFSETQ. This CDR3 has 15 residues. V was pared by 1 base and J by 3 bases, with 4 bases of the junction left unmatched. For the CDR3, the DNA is TGCGCCAGCAGCTTGACGGGAGGGGAAACAGATACGCAGTATTTT. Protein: CASSLTGGETDTQYF.

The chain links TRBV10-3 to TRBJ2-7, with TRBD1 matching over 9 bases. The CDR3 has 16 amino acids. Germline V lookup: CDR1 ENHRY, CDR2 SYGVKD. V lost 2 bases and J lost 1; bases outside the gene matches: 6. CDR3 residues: CAISELGTGTSYEQYF. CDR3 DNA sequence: TGTGCCATCAGTGAGCTGGGGACAGGGACATCCTACGAGCAGTACTTC.

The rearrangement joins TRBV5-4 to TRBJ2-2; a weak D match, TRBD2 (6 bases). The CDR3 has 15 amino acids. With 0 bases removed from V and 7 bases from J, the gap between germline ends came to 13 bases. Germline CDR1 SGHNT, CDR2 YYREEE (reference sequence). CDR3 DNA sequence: TGTGCCAGCAGCTTGGGAGCTAGCGTGAACGGGGAGCTGTTTTTT. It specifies CASSLGASVNGELFF.

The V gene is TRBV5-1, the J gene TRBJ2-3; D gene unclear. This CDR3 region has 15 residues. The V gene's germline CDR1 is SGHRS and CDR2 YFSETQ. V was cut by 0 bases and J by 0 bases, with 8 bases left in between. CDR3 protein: CASSLGQTSTDTQYF. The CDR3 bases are TGCGCCAGCAGCTTGGGTCAGACTAGCACAGATACGCAGTATTTT. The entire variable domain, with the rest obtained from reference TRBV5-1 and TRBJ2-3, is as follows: KAGVTQTPRYLIKTRGQQVTLSCSPISGHRSVSWYQQTPGQGLQFLFEYFSETQRNKGNFPGRFSGRQFSNSRSEMNVSTLELGDSALYLCASSLGQTSTDTQYFGPGTRLTVL.

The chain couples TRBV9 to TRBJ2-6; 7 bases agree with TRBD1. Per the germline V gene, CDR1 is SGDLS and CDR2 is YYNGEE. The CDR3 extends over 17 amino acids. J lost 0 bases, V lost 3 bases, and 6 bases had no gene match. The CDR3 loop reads CASSAGQVSSGANVLTF. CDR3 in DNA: TGTGCCAGCAGCGCCGGACAGGTCAGCTCTGGGGCCAACGTCCTGACTTTC.

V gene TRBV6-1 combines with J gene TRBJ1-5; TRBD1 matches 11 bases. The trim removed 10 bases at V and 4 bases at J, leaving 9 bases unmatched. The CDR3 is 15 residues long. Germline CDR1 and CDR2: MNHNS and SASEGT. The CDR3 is CAIRLGTGGNQPQHF. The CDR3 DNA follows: TGTGCCATACGACTCGGGACAGGGGGGAATCAGCCCCAGCATTTT.